The sample holds many counts of the clone carrying this T cell receptor beta chain. Data came from immunoSEQ multiplex PCR; TCRdb stores just in-frame clones and leaves some out. The table includes under 250,000 clones, around nine tenths detected once. The data stem from a study of blood T cell repertoires in COVID-19. V gave up 3 bases and J gave up 0 bases, with 9 bases separating them. The CDR3 totals 15 residues. CDR1 and CDR2 (germline): LNHDA, SQIVND (reference sequence). The sample comprised peripheral blood. This chain links TRBV19 with TRBJ1-5, with D unresolved. This sequence originates from a man older than 75 with acute or convalescent COVID-19. The CDR3 DNA is TGTGCCAGTAGTATTCCAGCGTATAGCAATCAGCCCCAGCATTTT. Amino acids: CASSIPAYSNQPQHF.